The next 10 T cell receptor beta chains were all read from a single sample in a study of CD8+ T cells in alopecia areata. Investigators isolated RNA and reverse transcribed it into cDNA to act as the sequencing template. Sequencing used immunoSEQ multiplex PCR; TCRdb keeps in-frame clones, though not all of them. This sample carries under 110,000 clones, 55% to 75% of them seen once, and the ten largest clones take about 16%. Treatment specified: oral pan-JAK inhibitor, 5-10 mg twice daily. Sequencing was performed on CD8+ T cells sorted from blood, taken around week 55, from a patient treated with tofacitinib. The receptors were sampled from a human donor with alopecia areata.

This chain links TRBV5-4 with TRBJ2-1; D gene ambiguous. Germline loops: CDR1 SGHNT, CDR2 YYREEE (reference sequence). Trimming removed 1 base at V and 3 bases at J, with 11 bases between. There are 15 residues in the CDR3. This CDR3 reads CASSLLRVNYNEQFF. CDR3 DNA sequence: TGTGCCAGCAGCTTGTTACGCGTTAACTACAATGAGCAGTTCTTC.

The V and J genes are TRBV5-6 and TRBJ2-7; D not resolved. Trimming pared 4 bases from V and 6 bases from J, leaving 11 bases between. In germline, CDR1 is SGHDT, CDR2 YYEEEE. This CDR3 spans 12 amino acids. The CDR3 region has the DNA TGTGCCAGCAGCCTTGCGACCAGCGAGCAGTACTTC. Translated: CASSLATSEQYF.

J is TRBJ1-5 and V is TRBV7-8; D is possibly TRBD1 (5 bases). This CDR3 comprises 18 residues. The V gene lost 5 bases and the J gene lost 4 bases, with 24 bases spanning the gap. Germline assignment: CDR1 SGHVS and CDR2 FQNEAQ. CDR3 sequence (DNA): TGTGCCAGCAGCCCCACGACCACCGGGACGTATATTAATCAGCCCCAGCATTTT. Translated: CASSPTTTGTYINQPQHF. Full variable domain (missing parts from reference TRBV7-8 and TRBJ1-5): GAGVSQSPRYKVAKRGQDVALRCDPISGHVSLFWYQQALGQGPEFLTYFQNEAQLDKSGLPSDRFFAERPEGSVSTLKIQRTQQEDSAVYLCASSPTTTGTYINQPQHFGDGTRLSIL.

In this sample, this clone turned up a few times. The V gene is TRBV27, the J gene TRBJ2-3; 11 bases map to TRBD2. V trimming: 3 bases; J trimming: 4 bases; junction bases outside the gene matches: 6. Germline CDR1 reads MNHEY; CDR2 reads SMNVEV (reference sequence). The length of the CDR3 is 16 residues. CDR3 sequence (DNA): TGTGCCAGCAGTTTTAGCGGGGGGGCCCGCGCAGATACGCAGTATTTT. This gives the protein CASSFSGGARADTQYF.

The chain's CDR3 is CASGQTRDRGRGTEAFF. CDR3 in DNA: TGTGCCAGCGGACAAACCCGGGACAGGGGGCGGGGTACTGAAGCTTTCTTT. J is TRBJ1-1 and V is TRBV7-9, with 12 bases matching TRBD1. The CDR3 totals 17 residues. V dropped 8 bases and J dropped 5; count of bases not matched to a gene: 15. Germline CDR1 reads SEHNR; CDR2 reads FQNEAQ (reference sequence).

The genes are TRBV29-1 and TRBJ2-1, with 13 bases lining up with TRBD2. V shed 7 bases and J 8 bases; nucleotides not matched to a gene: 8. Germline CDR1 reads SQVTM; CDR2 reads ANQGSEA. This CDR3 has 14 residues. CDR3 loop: CSAVRLAGGYEQFF. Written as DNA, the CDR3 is TGCAGCGCTGTTAGACTAGCGGGGGGCTATGAGCAGTTCTTC.

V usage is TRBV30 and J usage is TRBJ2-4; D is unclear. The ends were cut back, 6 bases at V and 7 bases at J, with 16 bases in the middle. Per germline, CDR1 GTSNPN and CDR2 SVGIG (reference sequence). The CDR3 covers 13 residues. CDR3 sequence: CACALGGRNIQYF. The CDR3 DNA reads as TGTGCCTGTGCCCTCGGCGGTCGGAACATTCAGTACTTC.

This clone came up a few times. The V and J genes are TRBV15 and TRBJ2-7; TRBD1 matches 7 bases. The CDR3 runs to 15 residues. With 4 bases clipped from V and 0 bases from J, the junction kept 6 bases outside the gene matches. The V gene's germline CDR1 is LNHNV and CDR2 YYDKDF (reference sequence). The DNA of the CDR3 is TGTGCCACCAGCAAAACACGGGACAGCTCCTACGAGCAGTACTTC. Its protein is CATSKTRDSSYEQYF.

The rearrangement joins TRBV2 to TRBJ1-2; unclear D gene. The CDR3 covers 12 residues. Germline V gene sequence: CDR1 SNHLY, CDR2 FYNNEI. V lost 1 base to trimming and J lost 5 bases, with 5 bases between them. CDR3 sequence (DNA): TGTGCCAGCAGTGAAGACCCTTATGGCTACACCTTC. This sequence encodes CASSEDPYGYTF. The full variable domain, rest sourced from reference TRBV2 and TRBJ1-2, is EPEVTQTPSHQVTQMGQEVILRCVPISNHLYFYWYRQILGQKVEFLVSFYNNEISEKSEIFDDQFSVERPDGSNFTLKIRSTKLEDSAMYFCASSEDPYGYTFGSGTRLTVV.

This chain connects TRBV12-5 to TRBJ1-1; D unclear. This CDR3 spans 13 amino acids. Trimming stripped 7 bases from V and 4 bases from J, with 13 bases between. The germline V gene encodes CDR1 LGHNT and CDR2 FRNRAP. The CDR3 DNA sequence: TGTGCTAGTGTTGTCGGATTGGGCACTGAAGCTTTCTTT. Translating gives CASVVGLGTEAFF.